This T cell receptor beta chain derives from a study of T-cell reconstitution after alpha-beta-depleted transplantation in children. Study-level findings and limits: Recipient T cells and thymic progenitors that survived were the source of the high TCRbeta diversity seen at day 60 in some patients. One year after transplant, T-cell counts and diversity came mostly from newly produced T cells. Expanded clones from the graft, numbering several hundred, reportedly supplied alpha-beta T cells about two months after transplant.

The table lists this clonotype with a few counts. Its antigen remains unidentified. Unique molecular identifiers were incorporated during preparation of the TCRbeta library. One entry per CDR3 protein, called by TCRdb with MiXCR from the PCR reads. The sample yields under 100,000 distinct CDR3 sequences, around 16% seen once. CDR1 KGHDR and CDR2 SFDVKD come from the germline V gene. The CDR3 is 12 residues long. The V gene lost 4 bases and the J gene lost 10 bases, with 10 bases spanning the gap. The sequencing used PBMCs, mostly from graft donor cells, collected 180 days after TCRalphabeta/CD19-depleted stem cell transplant. This receptor was taken from a male patient between 2 and 15 years old who had a stem cell transplant for acute lymphoblastic leukemia, so the T cells may come from the graft donor. The chain joins TRBV24-1 to TRBJ2-1, with D tentatively TRBD1 (6 bases). The CDR3 here is CATSETTGEQFF. CDR3 nucleotides: TGTGCCACCAGTGAGACGACAGGAGAGCAGTTCTTC.